This entry lists 18 T cell receptor beta chains sequenced from one sample in a study of blood T cell repertoires in COVID-19. Method: immunoSEQ multiplex PCR; TCRdb's copy keeps in-frame clones and lacks some. Among about 52,000 clones listed, approximately 80% were seen once. Sample: peripheral blood. These receptors came from a man aged 65 to 79 with active COVID-19.

The chain links TRBV7-3 to TRBJ2-7; TRBD2 matches 7 bases. The CDR3 has 14 amino acids. V gave up 4 bases and J gave up 0 bases; unmatched junction bases: 3. Germline V lookup: CDR1 SGHTA, CDR2 FQGTGA. The CDR3 DNA follows: TGTGCCAGCAGCTCAACTAGCGACTCCTACGAGCAGTACTTC. It codes for CASSSTSDSYEQYF.

CDR3 sequence reads: CASSFGVSGGGLTDTQYF. The CDR3 nucleotides read TGTGCCAGCAGTTTTGGAGTCAGCGGGGGGGGGCTCACAGATACGCAGTATTTT. The chain combines TRBV6-2 or TRBV6-3 with TRBJ2-3; TRBD2 aligns across 10 bases. The trim removed 4 bases at V and 2 bases at J, leaving 12 bases unmatched. The CDR3 covers 18 residues. CDR1 is MNHEY, CDR2 SVGEGT, per germline.

This clone was recorded a few times. The gene calls are TRBV7-6 and TRBJ1-1; D gene ambiguous. This CDR3 contains 13 residues. Trimming took 5 bases from V and 1 from J, leaving 8 bases between them. Germline loops: CDR1 SGHVS, CDR2 FNYEAQ. CDR3: CASSLQENTEAFF. CDR3 nucleotides: TGTGCCAGCAGCCTCCAGGAGAACACTGAAGCTTTCTTT.

The chain has TRBV6-5 and TRBJ2-1, with 13 bases lining up with TRBD2. This CDR3 is 15 amino acids long. CDR1 is MNHEY, CDR2 SVGAGI, per germline. J lost 10 bases, V lost 7 bases, and 10 bases had no gene match. This CDR3 is CASILTSGGAGEQFF. Here the CDR3 DNA reads TGTGCCAGCATCCTAACTAGCGGGGGGGCCGGGGAGCAGTTCTTC.

The chain recombines TRBV6-6 with TRBJ2-7, with TRBD2 as a possible D gene (5 bases). Germline CDR1 and CDR2: MNHNY and SVGAGI (reference sequence). The CDR3 is 14 residues long. V lost 0 bases, J lost 5 bases, and 11 bases lay in between. The CDR3 loop reads CASSYSSGIDEQYF. DNA for the CDR3: TGTGCCAGCAGTTACTCGTCGGGGATCGACGAGCAGTACTTC.

The rearrangement uses TRBV6-5 and TRBJ2-1; 8 bases map to TRBD1. The CDR3 totals 16 residues. V gave up 0 bases and J gave up 4 bases; unmatched junction bases: 5. In germline, CDR1 is MNHEY, CDR2 SVGAGI. The CDR3 DNA reads as TGTGCCAGCAGTTACTCGACGGGACAGGTTTACAATGAGCAGTTCTTC. Translated: CASSYSTGQVYNEQFF.

The chain is built from TRBV1 and TRBJ2-1; whether TRBD2, the table's D call, matches the DNA was not checked. TRBV1 is classified as a pseudogene. The CDR3 totals 18 residues. The CDR3 DNA is TGCACCAGCAGCCAAGTACCTAGCGGGGGAAGTAGAAACAATGAGCAGTTCTTC. Its protein product is CTSSQVPSGGSRNNEQFF.

The V and J genes are TRBV5-5 and TRBJ1-3; perhaps TRBD1 as D (6 bases). CDR3 size: 17 residues. Deletions cut 0 bases from V and 4 bases from J, with 17 bases between. CDR1 and CDR2 (germline): SGHKS, YYEKEE (reference sequence). The CDR3 here is CASSLARGGRRGNTIYF. CDR3 coding DNA: TGTGCCAGCAGCTTGGCCCGGGGGGGGCGCCGGGGAAACACCATATATTTT.

V gene TRBV6-2 or TRBV6-3 combines with J gene TRBJ2-1, with 13 bases that match TRBD2. V lost 6 bases and J lost 0; bases outside the gene matches: 11. This CDR3 is 19 amino acids long. CDR1 is MNHEY, CDR2 SVGEGT, per germline. The CDR3 here is CASSNMGTSGKSSYNEQFF. The CDR3 coding sequence is TGTGCCAGCAGCAACATGGGGACTAGCGGGAAGAGCTCCTACAATGAGCAGTTCTTC.

The rearrangement uses TRBV4-1 and TRBJ2-2; D remains ambiguous. Germline V gives CDR1 MGHRA, CDR2 YSYEKL. The CDR3 length is 15 residues. V was clipped by 0 bases and J by 4 bases, with 9 bases between them. The chain's CDR3 is CASSQDYTATGELFF. The DNA for the CDR3 is TGCGCCAGCAGCCAAGATTACACAGCCACCGGGGAGCTGTTTTTT.

J is TRBJ2-5 and V is TRBV9; 8 nucleotides align to TRBD2. Germline CDR1 reads SGDLS; CDR2 reads YYNGEE. The junction had 7 bases not matched to a gene; V was cut back by 5 bases and J by 4 bases. The CDR3 extends over 14 amino acids. The CDR3 loop reads CASSVLAGLETQYF. As DNA, the CDR3 is TGTGCCAGCAGTGTATTAGCGGGGTTAGAGACCCAGTACTTC.

This clone was picked up one time. V usage is TRBV18 and J usage is TRBJ1-5; a possible D gene is TRBD1 (5 bases). V was trimmed by 2 bases and J by 7 bases, leaving 9 bases between them. Germline V gene lookup returns CDR1 KGHSH and CDR2 LQKENI. This CDR3 comprises 13 residues. The CDR3 coding sequence is TGTGCCAGCTCACCAAGTCAGGGACAGCCCCAGCATTTT. This translates into CASSPSQGQPQHF.

The J gene is TRBJ2-7, the V gene TRBV11-2; tentatively, D is TRBD1 (6 bases). The CDR3 spans 15 residues. Germline V gene data show CDR1 as SGHAT and CDR2 as FQNNGV. The germline V and J ends were trimmed by 5 bases and 2 bases, with 16 bases remaining between them. The CDR3 protein is CASSGTGHKPYEQYF. The CDR3 DNA reads TGTGCCAGCAGCGGGACGGGACATAAACCCTACGAGCAGTACTTC.

Here the CDR3 reads CSVAWGGAAGPGELFF. DNA for the CDR3: TGCAGCGTTGCCTGGGGGGGGGCAGCCGGCCCCGGGGAGCTGTTTTTT. The rearrangement joins TRBV29-1 to TRBJ2-2, with D maybe TRBD2 (7 bases). V lost 4 bases and J lost 6, with 21 bases in between. The CDR3 length is 16 residues. The germline CDR1 and CDR2 sequences are SQVTM and ANQGSEA.

The CDR3 coding sequence is TGTGCCAGTATGACAGGACAGTACACTGAAGCTTTCTTT. As protein: CASMTGQYTEAFF. The rearrangement uses TRBV19 and TRBJ1-1; the D gene is possibly TRBD1 (6 bases). Germline CDR1 is LNHDA and CDR2 is SQIVND (reference sequence). The CDR3 length is 13 residues. V was trimmed by 7 bases and J by 3 bases, leaving 12 bases between them.

This rearrangement joins TRBV2 to TRBJ1-2, with a weak D call TRBD1 (5 bases). Trimming took off 1 base at V and 3 bases at J, with 6 bases between the two ends. The CDR3 consists of 13 residues. The germline CDR1 and CDR2 sequences are SNHLY and FYNNEI. As DNA, the CDR3 is TGTGCCAGCAGTGAAGGACAGTACTATGGCTACACCTTC. Translated: CASSEGQYYGYTF.

The chain employs TRBV6-5 and TRBJ1-1; D is possibly TRBD1 (5 bases). Germline loops: CDR1 MNHEY, CDR2 SVGAGI. Trimming removed 0 bases at V and 7 bases at J, with 18 bases between. This CDR3 region has 16 residues. The DNA for the CDR3 is TGTGCCAGCAGTTACTCGATCGCGGGGGGGGTGTTTGAAGCTTTCTTT. It codes for CASSYSIAGGVFEAFF.

The gene calls are TRBV7-2 and TRBJ2-5; D is perhaps TRBD1 (5 bases). Trimming pared 5 bases from V and 4 bases from J, leaving 11 bases between. Per the germline V gene, CDR1 is SGHTA and CDR2 is FQGNSA. This CDR3 comprises 13 residues. The CDR3 spells CASSPGYSETQYF. In nucleotides, the CDR3 is TGTGCCAGCAGCCCAGGGTATTCAGAGACCCAGTACTTC.